This T cell receptor beta chain was retrieved from a study of identical twins. TCRdb reprocessed the 5' RACE reads via MiXCR and lists one record per CDR3 protein. The repertoire includes some 1,700,000 distinct CDR3 sequences, roughly a third of them detected once, and around 0.25% sits in the top ten. This CDR3 region has 13 residues. The V end was cut by 6 bases, the J end by 11 bases, with 22 bases between. Germline CDR1 is DFQATT and CDR2 is SNEGSKA (reference sequence). Sequenced material: cord blood. This clonotype was obtained from a newborn girl in good health. J is TRBJ2-5 and V is TRBV20-1; no firm D call. CDR3 nucleotide sequence: TGCAGTGCCCATACCCAGAGCTCCTACGGGCAGTACTTC. This translates into CSAHTQSSYGQYF.